A single sample gave rise to the 21 T cell receptor beta chains below, sequenced in a study of Ad26.COV2.S vaccination and SARS-CoV-2 variants (dated by TCRdb to 2020 to 2023). Library prep was done by the immunoSEQ multiplex PCR assay. The table comes from immuneACCESS by way of TCRdb, which keeps in-frame sequences with V and J called. Part of the clones is missing from these tables; in studies checked, under half for an unresolved V gene and the rest for unknown reasons. The sample profile shows around 400,000 clones; approximately 90% of them were found once. Clones ranked in the top ten supply about 12% of the sample. The treatment or condition label here, explained by the study, means: about 20 received Ad26.COV2.S at low or high dose, single or two shots; several received placebo; per-sample allocation not given. Repertoires of vaccine and placebo recipients were sequenced from samples taken on day 63 after the first injection.

The sample here was peripheral blood, taken in a trial of Ad26.COV2.S vaccine versus placebo. These receptors came from a person aged 18-60 years who received the Ad26.COV2.S COVID-19 vaccine or a placebo.

The V gene is TRBV19, the J gene TRBJ1-5; D remains unclear. This CDR3 has 12 amino acids. Germline V gene data show CDR1 as LNHDA and CDR2 as SQIVND (reference sequence). Trimming removed 6 bases at V and 4 bases at J, with 7 bases between. Here the CDR3 reads CASRQVNQPQHF. The CDR3 DNA reads as TGTGCCAGTAGGCAGGTAAATCAGCCCCAGCATTTT.

On this clone: Other nucleotide sequences in the sample specify the same CDR3. The V and J genes are TRBV29-1 and TRBJ2-7; 9 bases agree with TRBD2. Trimming took 4 bases from V and 3 from J; bases not matched to a gene: 1. This CDR3 contains 12 residues. CDR1 and CDR2 from the germline V gene are SQVTM and ANQGSEA. CDR3 nucleotides: TGCAGCGTTGTTAGCGGGAGCTACGAGCAGTACTTC. Protein: CSVVSGSYEQYF.

V and J are TRBV14 and TRBJ1-4; D is ambiguous. CDR1 SGHDN and CDR2 FVKESK come from the germline V gene. This CDR3 is built from 14 residues. V was clipped by 4 bases and J by 6 bases, with 12 bases between them. The CDR3 protein is CASSRRMEDEKLFF. CDR3 in DNA: TGTGCCAGCAGCCGACGTATGGAAGATGAAAAACTGTTTTTT. The complete variable domain, with remaining parts taken from reference TRBV14 and TRBJ1-4, reads EAGVTQFPSHSVIEKGQTVTLRCDPISGHDNLYWYRRVMGKEIKFLLHFVKESKQDESGMPNNRFLAERTGGTYSTLKVQPAELEDSGVYFCASSRRMEDEKLFFGSGTQLSVL.

As DNA, the CDR3 is TGTGCCAGCAGTTACTCGACCCGTCGGGGGAACAACTACGAGCAGTACTTC. This translates into CASSYSTRRGNNYEQYF. This rearrangement joins TRBV6-2 or TRBV6-3 to TRBJ2-7; the D gene is possibly TRBD2 (6 bases). V lost 0 bases, J lost 3 bases, and 18 bases lay in between. The germline gives CDR1 MNHEY, CDR2 SVGEGT. This CDR3 is built from 17 residues.

Of note for this clone: This CDR3 is also generated by other DNA sequences in the sample. The chain links TRBV9 to TRBJ2-3; D gene uncertain. The V and J ends lost 0 bases and 1 base respectively, with 6 bases between them. This CDR3 spans 14 amino acids. Per germline, CDR1 SGDLS and CDR2 YYNGEE. The CDR3 nucleotides are TGTGCCAGCAGCGTAGGGGTAGGCACAGATACGCAGTATTTT. This sequence encodes CASSVGVGTDTQYF.

The CDR3 DNA follows: TGTGCCAGCTCATTCCGGGACAGATTAACAGATACGCAGTATTTT. Translating it yields CASSFRDRLTDTQYF. The V and J genes are TRBV18 and TRBJ2-3, with 7 bases lining up with TRBD1. The CDR3 is 15 amino acids. Germline CDR1 is KGHSH and CDR2 is LQKENI. Trimming at V came to 5 bases and at J to 3 bases, leaving 8 bases not matched to a gene.

This rearrangement joins TRBV7-2 to TRBJ2-3; no firm D call. CDR1 and CDR2 from the germline V gene are SGHTA and FQGNSA. V lost 1 base, J lost 2 bases, and 10 bases lay in between. The CDR3 runs 15 residues. CDR3 sequence (DNA): TGTGCCAGCAGCTTAGGCCTAGTGTACACAGATACGCAGTATTTT. Encoded protein: CASSLGLVYTDTQYF.

The J gene is TRBJ2-1, the V gene TRBV25-1, with D perhaps assigned TRBD1 or TRBD2 (5 bases each). CDR1 and CDR2 (germline): MGHDK, SYGVNS. This CDR3 has 15 residues. V was trimmed by 4 bases and J by 7 bases, leaving 17 bases between them. CDR3 amino acids: CASSAGTVQKNEQFF. DNA of the CDR3: TGTGCCAGCAGTGCTGGGACGGTTCAGAAGAATGAGCAGTTCTTC.

The chain combines TRBV19 with TRBJ2-3, with no clear D. Germline values: CDR1 LNHDA, CDR2 SQIVND (reference sequence). The CDR3 is made up of 15 amino acids. The ends were cut back, 7 bases at V and 0 bases at J, with 14 bases in the middle. The CDR3 spells CASNVGSTSTDTQYF. The CDR3 DNA follows: TGTGCCAGTAATGTGGGATCGACGAGCACAGATACGCAGTATTTT.

The chain employs TRBV11-2 and TRBJ2-1; TRBD2 aligns across 13 bases. The CDR3 runs 16 residues. V lost 6 bases, J lost 10 bases, and 12 bases stayed unmatched. Germline V CDR1 and CDR2: SGHAT, FQNNGV. The DNA of the CDR3 is TGTGCCAGCAGTTCCTTCGGACTAGCGGGAGTAGAGGAGCAGTTCTTC. Protein product: CASSSFGLAGVEEQFF.

The chain joins TRBV10-3 to TRBJ2-7; 8 bases match TRBD1. The CDR3 totals 15 residues. V dropped 4 bases and J dropped 2; count of bases not matched to a gene: 7. Germline CDR1 is ENHRY and CDR2 is SYGVKD. For the CDR3, the DNA is TGTGCCATCAGTGGAGGGAGGACAGGGACCTACGAGCAGTACTTC. This sequence encodes CAISGGRTGTYEQYF.

J is TRBJ2-5 and V is TRBV6-5, with unresolved D. The V and J ends lost 5 bases and 9 bases respectively, with 13 bases between them. This CDR3 is built from 12 residues. CDR1 MNHEY and CDR2 SVGAGI come from the germline V gene. CDR3 loop: CASSPNLVAQYF. The CDR3 DNA follows: TGTGCCAGCAGTCCCAATTTGGTAGCCCAGTACTTC.

The chain carries TRBV30 and TRBJ1-2; D is ambiguous. The V and J ends lost 0 bases and 8 bases respectively, with 19 bases between them. Germline V gene data show CDR1 as GTSNPN and CDR2 as SVGIG (reference sequence). The CDR3 loop spans 15 amino acids. As DNA, the CDR3 is TGTGCCTGGAGTGTAAGGACCTCCTTTTTTACAGGCTACACCTTC. As protein: CAWSVRTSFFTGYTF.

This chain joins TRBV6-2 or TRBV6-3 and TRBJ2-7; D gene ambiguous. CDR1 and CDR2 from the germline V gene are MNHEY and SVGEGT. Between the trimmed V and J ends, which lost 2 bases and 0 bases, there was a span of 11 bases. The CDR3 sequence is 15 residues long. The CDR3 DNA sequence: TGTGCCAGCAGTTACCTTGGGGTAAGCTCCTACGAGCAGTACTTC. It yields the protein CASSYLGVSSYEQYF.

This rearrangement joins TRBV27 to TRBJ2-1; TRBD2 matches 9 bases. This CDR3 comprises 18 residues. Germline CDR1 and CDR2: MNHEY and SMNVEV (reference sequence). J was trimmed by 1 base and V by 5 bases; bases with no gene match: 12. CDR3 nucleotide sequence: TGTGCCAGCAGTCCACGGACTAGCGTTTCGATATCCTACAATGAGCAGTTCTTC. Protein: CASSPRTSVSISYNEQFF.

The rearrangement uses TRBV7-2 and TRBJ2-2; the D gene is possibly TRBD1 (5 bases). The CDR3 extends over 14 amino acids. Germline V gene data show CDR1 as SGHTA and CDR2 as FQGNSA. V was trimmed by 1 base and J by 10 bases, leaving 13 bases between them. DNA for the CDR3: TGTGCCAGCAGCTTAGGGGGCAAGAATGAGGAGCTGTTTTTT. Translation gives CASSLGGKNEELFF.

This clone has a handful of counts. V is TRBV7-2 and J is TRBJ2-1; 8 bases fit TRBD1. Germline V gene sequence: CDR1 SGHTA, CDR2 FQGNSA. CDR3 size: 16 residues. V was pared by 4 bases and J by 3 bases, with 8 bases of the junction left unmatched. Here the CDR3 reads CASSSAQGAGYNEQFF. CDR3 DNA: TGTGCCAGCAGCTCAGCCCAGGGGGCCGGCTACAATGAGCAGTTCTTC.

The chain joins TRBV27 to TRBJ2-7; TRBD1 matches 8 bases. The CDR3 has 14 amino acids. The germline CDR1 and CDR2 sequences are MNHEY and SMNVEV (reference sequence). V was pared by 5 bases and J by 5 bases, with 8 bases of the junction left unmatched. The DNA of the CDR3 is TGTGCCAGCAGTCCATGGGACAGGCCGGACGAGCAGTACTTC. Translating gives CASSPWDRPDEQYF.

This clone appeared once. CDR3 sequence: CAISPTAEGYGYTF. The CDR3 region has the DNA TGTGCCATCAGCCCGACGGCCGAGGGCTATGGCTACACCTTC. The V call is TRBV10-3, the J call TRBJ1-2; D remains ambiguous. Germline V CDR1 and CDR2: ENHRY, SYGVKD. The length of the CDR3 is 14 residues. Trimming removed 6 bases at V and 4 bases at J, with 15 bases between.

J is TRBJ2-5 and V is TRBV20-1, with TRBD2 matching 13 bases. Germline V gives CDR1 DFQATT, CDR2 SNEGSKA (reference sequence). Losses at the gene ends were 4 bases for V and 3 bases for J; bases not matched to a gene: 14. The CDR3 runs 18 residues. In DNA, the CDR3 is TGCAGTGCTACTGAGCTCGGACTAGCGGGAGTAGGGAAAGAGACCCAGTACTTC. Translating gives CSATELGLAGVGKETQYF.

The J gene is TRBJ1-2, the V gene TRBV4-1; unclear D gene. CDR1 and CDR2 (germline): MGHRA, YSYEKL. Trimming took off 1 base at V and 2 bases at J, with 17 bases between the two ends. The CDR3 is 17 amino acids. The CDR3 protein is CASSQAWVRGPNYGYTF. DNA for the CDR3: TGCGCCAGCAGCCAAGCCTGGGTTAGAGGGCCCAACTATGGCTACACCTTC.